This T cell receptor (beta chain) was recorded in a study of Ad26.COV2.S vaccination and SARS-CoV-2 variants. Libraries were prepared by immunoSEQ multiplex PCR; TCRdb keeps only in-frame clonotypes and omits some of them. The sample comprises over 450,000 clones, nearly 90% of which are singletons, and more than 1.5% rests with the top ten. Treatment: 15 to 20 received Ad26.COV2.S at low or high dose, single or two shots; about 5 received placebo; per-sample allocation not given. Material that was analyzed had been drawn on day 63 after the first vaccine or placebo injection. The germline gives CDR1 KGHSH, CDR2 LQKENI. Trimming removed 3 bases from V and 2 bases from J; junction bases left unmatched: 4. The CDR3 runs 15 residues.

V gene TRBV18 combines with J gene TRBJ2-7; 10 bases are a match to TRBD1. The sequence derives from a person aged 18-60 years who received the Ad26.COV2.S COVID-19 vaccine or a placebo. The sequencing here drew on peripheral blood, taken in a trial of Ad26.COV2.S vaccine versus placebo. The CDR3 DNA is TGTGCCAGCTCACCGACCGGGACAGGGGCCTACGAGCAGTACTTC. Its translation: CASSPTGTGAYEQYF.